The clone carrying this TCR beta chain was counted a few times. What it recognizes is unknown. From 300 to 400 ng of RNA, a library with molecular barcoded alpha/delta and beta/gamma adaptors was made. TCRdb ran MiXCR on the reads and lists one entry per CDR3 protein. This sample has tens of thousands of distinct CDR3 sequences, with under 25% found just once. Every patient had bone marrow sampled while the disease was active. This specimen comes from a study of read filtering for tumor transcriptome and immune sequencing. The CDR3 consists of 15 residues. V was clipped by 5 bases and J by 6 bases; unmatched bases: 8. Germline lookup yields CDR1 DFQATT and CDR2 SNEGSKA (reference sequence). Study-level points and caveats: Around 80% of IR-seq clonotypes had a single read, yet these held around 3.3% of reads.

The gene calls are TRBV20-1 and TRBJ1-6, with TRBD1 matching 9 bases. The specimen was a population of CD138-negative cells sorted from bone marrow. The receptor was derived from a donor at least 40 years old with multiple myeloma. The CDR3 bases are TGCAGTGCTCGTCCCGGGACAGGGTTTAATTCACCCCTCCACTTT. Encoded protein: CSARPGTGFNSPLHF.